The 32 T cell receptor beta chains in this list originate from one sample, sequenced in a study of blood T cell repertoires in COVID-19. The data were produced by immunoSEQ multiplex PCR, yet TCRdb's version contains in-frame clones alone and is incomplete. The top ten hold more than 7.5% of the sample, which has about half a million clones, approximately 86% seen once. The sample comprised PBMCs or T cells enriched from blood (not recorded which). The receptor set was obtained from a woman in her fifties or sixties who had recovered from COVID-19.

The chain combines TRBV10-3 with TRBJ1-1; 7 positions agree with TRBD1. The V segment lost 4 bases and the J segment 0 bases; nucleotides outside the gene matches: 5. The CDR3 is made up of 15 amino acids. Germline V gene lookup returns CDR1 ENHRY and CDR2 SYGVKD. CDR3 sequence (DNA): TGTGCCATCAGTGCAGACAGGGCCCTGAACACTGAAGCTTTCTTT. It yields the protein CAISADRALNTEAFF.

This clone has a handful of counts. The chain joins TRBV10-3 to TRBJ1-5, with TRBD1 identical over 7 bases. Germline V gene lookup returns CDR1 ENHRY and CDR2 SYGVKD. With V trimmed by 5 bases and J by 5 bases, 6 bases remained unmatched. The CDR3 loop spans 14 amino acids. CDR3 nucleotides: TGTGCCATCAGTAACAGGGGAAGGGATCAGCCCCAGCATTTT. As protein: CAISNRGRDQPQHF.

Only one count was recorded for this clone. Written as DNA, the CDR3 is TGTGCCAGCAGCGACTCAGGGGGGCGGACCGGGGAGCTGTTTTTT. Translated: CASSDSGGRTGELFF. The V call is TRBV25-1, the J call TRBJ2-2; tentatively, D is TRBD1 (7 bases). V lost 6 bases and J 5 bases, leaving 16 bases between the germline ends. CDR1 and CDR2 (germline): MGHDK, SYGVNS. The CDR3 runs 15 residues.

This chain links TRBV7-9 with TRBJ1-3; no reliable D call. Trimming shortened V by 3 bases and J by 0 bases, and 12 bases separated the two germline ends. Germline V CDR1 and CDR2: SEHNR, FQNEAQ (reference sequence). This CDR3 region has 16 residues. The CDR3 reads CASSFLTSSSGNTIYF. For the CDR3, the DNA is TGTGCCAGCAGCTTCTTGACTTCTAGCTCTGGAAACACCATATATTTT.

This clone has only one observation. This chain joins TRBV29-1 and TRBJ2-7; 9 nucleotides match TRBD1. V trimming: 7 bases; J trimming: 6 bases; junction bases outside the gene matches: 4. Looked up from germline, CDR1 is SQVTM and CDR2 is ANQGSEA. CDR3 length equals 11 residues. CDR3 sequence reads: CSAGTGIEQYF. In DNA form, the CDR3 reads TGCAGCGCCGGGACAGGGATCGAGCAGTACTTC.

The rearrangement links TRBV19 to TRBJ2-3; 9 nucleotides agree with TRBD2. This CDR3 comprises 14 residues. Germline CDR1 and CDR2: LNHDA and SQIVND (reference sequence). Germline trimming cut 3 bases from V and 4 bases from J; bases unmatched to any gene: 2. The chain's CDR3 is CASSMAGGADTQYF. The CDR3 DNA follows: TGTGCCAGTAGTATGGCGGGGGGGGCAGATACGCAGTATTTT.

V gene TRBV18 combines with J gene TRBJ1-2; 10 bases are shared with TRBD1. This CDR3 has 17 amino acids. Per the germline V gene, CDR1 is KGHSH and CDR2 is LQKENI. V lost 3 bases, J lost 6 bases, and 13 bases stayed unmatched. As DNA, the CDR3 is TGTGCCAGCTCACCTTACCGCCGGGACAGGGGAAAGGATGGCTACACCTTC. This codes for CASSPYRRDRGKDGYTF.

In its sample, this clone was seen a few times. This rearrangement joins TRBV5-4 to TRBJ1-1; 7 positions match TRBD1. CDR3 size: 15 residues. In germline, CDR1 is SGHNT, CDR2 YYREEE (reference sequence). The junction had 6 bases not matched to a gene; V was cut back by 4 bases and J by 0 bases. The CDR3 spells CASSPSTGLNTEAFF. CDR3 DNA: TGTGCCAGCAGCCCATCGACAGGGCTGAACACTGAAGCTTTCTTT.

Worth noting for this clone: At one boundary the junction diverges from the germline segment, which might be a read error. The genes are TRBV7-2 and TRBJ1-4; D possibly corresponds to TRBD1 (6 bases). The CDR3 consists of 14 residues. The V gene's germline CDR1 is SGHTA and CDR2 FQGNSA. The CDR3 here is CASSPRQVNEKLVF. CDR3 DNA: TGTGCCAGCAGCCCCAGACAGGTGAATGAAAAACTGGTTTTT.

V usage is TRBV29-1 and J usage is TRBJ1-4; 9 bases agree with TRBD1. Germline lookup yields CDR1 SQVTM and CDR2 ANQGSEA. The CDR3 covers 13 residues. With V trimmed by 6 bases and J by 7 bases, 6 bases remained unmatched. This CDR3 reads CSVGQGRGEKLFF. DNA for the CDR3: TGCAGCGTGGGACAGGGTCGCGGTGAAAAACTGTTTTTT.

The genes are TRBV27 and TRBJ2-7, with 9 bases fitting TRBD1. V lost 5 bases and J lost 6; bases outside the gene matches: 8. In germline, CDR1 is MNHEY, CDR2 SMNVEV (reference sequence). CDR3 length: 14 residues. CDR3: CASSPGTGQLEQYV. The DNA of the CDR3 is TGTGCCAGCAGTCCCGGGACAGGGCAGCTCGAGCAGTACGTC.

The rearrangement joins TRBV27 to TRBJ1-1, with D unclear. The CDR3 is made up of 15 amino acids. The germline V and J ends were trimmed by 3 bases and 4 bases, with 15 bases remaining between them. CDR1 and CDR2 (germline): MNHEY, SMNVEV (reference sequence). CDR3 DNA sequence: TGTGCCAGCAGTTTCGGTCAGTGGGGAGCCACTGAAGCTTTCTTT. Translated: CASSFGQWGATEAFF.

This chain connects TRBV5-4 to TRBJ1-1; TRBD1 matches 7 bases. CDR3 length equals 15 residues. V was pared by 7 bases and J by 0 bases, with 9 bases of the junction left unmatched. Germline V CDR1 and CDR2: SGHNT, YYREEE (reference sequence). For the CDR3, the DNA is TGTGCCAGCGGACTACAGGGGCTAATGAACACTGAAGCTTTCTTT. Translated, it gives CASGLQGLMNTEAFF.

The rearrangement uses TRBV3-1 (or the pseudogene TRBV3-2) and TRBJ2-5; TRBD2 matches at 12 bases. Per the germline V gene, CDR1 is LGHDT and CDR2 is YNNKEL (reference sequence). V lost 4 bases to trimming and J lost 5 bases; unmatched junction nucleotides: 14. The CDR3 extends over 18 amino acids. As DNA, the CDR3 is TGTGCCAGCAGCCGCGCTGGGCTAGCGGGGGGGTACCGGGAGACCCAGTACTTC. This sequence encodes CASSRAGLAGGYRETQYF.

This CDR3 is CASSLGGKDEKLFF. The CDR3 nucleotides are TGTGCCAGCAGTTTAGGGGGGAAGGATGAAAAACTGTTTTTT. J is TRBJ1-4 and V is TRBV28, with a possible D match to TRBD1 (5 bases). V lost 2 bases and J lost 6, with 10 bases in between. This CDR3 has 14 residues. Germline CDR1 is MDHEN and CDR2 is SYDVKM.

J is TRBJ2-1 and V is TRBV2, with a possible D match to TRBD2 (6 bases). Germline V gene data show CDR1 as SNHLY and CDR2 as FYNNEI. The CDR3 loop spans 15 amino acids. Trimming removed 4 bases at V and 2 bases at J, with 12 bases between. Here the CDR3 DNA reads TGTGCCAGCAGTGTCTCTGGGACTGCCTACAATGAGCAGTTCTTC. This encodes CASSVSGTAYNEQFF.

The chain uses TRBV5-1 and TRBJ1-6, with D perhaps matching TRBD1 (6 bases). The ends were cut back, 0 bases at V and 6 bases at J, with 7 bases in the middle. The CDR3 is 14 amino acids. CDR1 is SGHRS, CDR2 YFSETQ, per germline. The CDR3 loop reads CASSLEGGNSPLHF. CDR3 nucleotide sequence: TGCGCCAGCAGCTTGGAAGGGGGTAATTCACCCCTCCACTTT. Complete variable domain (other parts from reference TRBV5-1 and TRBJ1-6): KAGVTQTPRYLIKTRGQQVTLSCSPISGHRSVSWYQQTPGQGLQFLFEYFSETQRNKGNFPGRFSGRQFSNSRSEMNVSTLELGDSALYLCASSLEGGNSPLHFGNGTRLTVT.

The chain couples TRBV19 to TRBJ1-4; tentative D call: TRBD1 (6 bases). The germline V gene has CDR1 LNHDA and CDR2 SQIVND (reference sequence). The ends were cut back, 7 bases at V and 8 bases at J, with 14 bases in the middle. The CDR3 sequence is 13 residues long. CDR3 residues: CASNQGKGEKLFF. CDR3 coding DNA: TGTGCCAGTAACCAGGGGAAGGGGGAAAAACTGTTTTTT. Using reference TRBV19 and TRBJ1-4 for the parts outside the CDR3, the full variable domain is DGGITQSPKYLFRKEGQNVTLSCEQNLNHDAMYWYRQDPGQGLRLIYYSQIVNDFQKGDIAEGYSVSREKKESFPLTVTSAQKNPTAFYLCASNQGKGEKLFFGSGTQLSVL.

The V and J genes are TRBV5-4 and TRBJ2-7; 7 bases line up with TRBD1. J lost 7 bases, V lost 0 bases, and 19 bases had no gene match. Per germline, CDR1 SGHNT and CDR2 YYREEE (reference sequence). CDR3 length: 18 residues. DNA of the CDR3: TGTGCCAGCAGCTTGGGGGGAATGACAGGGTTACTGGGAAGGGAGCAGTACTTC. This encodes CASSLGGMTGLLGREQYF. The full variable domain, with the rest looked up from reference TRBV5-4 and TRBJ2-7, is ETGVTQSPTHLIKTRGQQVTLRCSSQSGHNTVSWYQQALGQGPQFIFQYYREEENGRGNFPPRFSGLQFPNYSSELNVNALELDDSALYLCASSLGGMTGLLGREQYFGPGTRLTVT.

The V call is TRBV5-1, the J call TRBJ2-3; possible D gene TRBD2, 5 bases. The CDR3 has 15 residues. Trimming left V 6 bases short and J 0 bases short, with 14 bases between. The V gene's germline CDR1 is SGHRS and CDR2 YFSETQ. Here the CDR3 DNA reads TGCGCCAGCACCCCCGGGGATCTGAGCACAGATACGCAGTATTTT. Translated, it gives CASTPGDLSTDTQYF.

In DNA, the CDR3 is TGTGCCAGCAGCTTGGGACACCCGGGGGGGACCGGGGAGCTGTTTTTT. This sequence encodes CASSLGHPGGTGELFF. The rearrangement links TRBV5-4 to TRBJ2-2, with 8 bases fitting TRBD2. This CDR3 is 16 amino acids long. V lost 0 bases and J lost 5; bases outside the gene matches: 6. CDR1 is SGHNT and CDR2 is YYREEE in the germline V gene (reference sequence).

The chain couples TRBV19 to TRBJ2-2; 7 nucleotides line up with TRBD1. The J segment lost 3 bases and the V segment lost 7 bases, leaving 14 bases of the junction unmatched. CDR1 is LNHDA and CDR2 is SQIVND in the germline V gene (reference sequence). The CDR3 is 17 residues long. The CDR3 DNA follows: TGTGCCAGTACGGCAAGTTCGTGGCAGGGGGACACCGGGGAGCTGTTTTTT. It translates to CASTASSWQGDTGELFF.

The chain links TRBV24-1 to TRBJ2-1, with D possibly TRBD2 on 5 matching bases. With 3 bases removed from V and 0 bases from J, the gap between germline ends came to 11 bases. The CDR3 runs 16 residues. The germline gives CDR1 KGHDR, CDR2 SFDVKD. The CDR3: CATSDREPTSYNEQFF. In DNA, the CDR3 is TGTGCCACCAGTGATAGGGAGCCCACCTCCTACAATGAGCAGTTCTTC.

The chain is built from TRBV5-5 and TRBJ1-2; D remains ambiguous. CDR3 length: 15 residues. V lost 5 bases, J lost 5 bases, and 19 bases lay in between. Germline assignment: CDR1 SGHKS and CDR2 YYEKEE (reference sequence). The CDR3 region is CASRFDGSGSYGYTF. The CDR3 DNA reads TGTGCCAGCAGGTTCGACGGTTCAGGTTCTTATGGCTACACCTTC.

V gene TRBV19 combines with J gene TRBJ2-7, with 9 bases matching TRBD1. J was trimmed by 2 bases and V by 5 bases; bases with no gene match: 4. Looked up from germline, CDR1 is LNHDA and CDR2 is SQIVND (reference sequence). The CDR3 has 14 amino acids. This chain's CDR3 is CASSSGQGPYEQYF. The CDR3 DNA sequence: TGTGCCAGTAGTTCGGGACAGGGCCCCTACGAGCAGTACTTC.

The chain joins TRBV27 to TRBJ2-7; 7 nucleotides line up with TRBD1. Per the germline V gene, CDR1 is MNHEY and CDR2 is SMNVEV (reference sequence). The CDR3 is 17 amino acids. V shed 8 bases, J shed 0 bases, and the junction held 16 bases outside the gene matches. In DNA form, the CDR3 reads TGTGCCAGCTTCTGGACAGGTCACCCTCCGTGCTCCTACGAGCAGTACGTC. Protein: CASFWTGHPPCSYEQYV.

The J gene is TRBJ2-3, the V gene TRBV4-2; TRBD2 aligns across 10 bases. This CDR3 has 22 residues. After removal of 4 bases from V and 2 bases from J, the junction contained 24 bases not matched to a gene. From germline, CDR1 is LGHNA and CDR2 YNFKEQ. The CDR3 DNA is TGTGCCAGCAGCCCCCGGAGGGGGCAGCGGGGGGGCCAAGGAGAAAACACAGATACGCAGTATTTT. Translated, it gives CASSPRRGQRGGQGENTDTQYF.

This clone was observed once. The chain uses TRBV18 and TRBJ2-7; TRBD2 might be the D (6 bases). The CDR3 loop spans 16 amino acids. Germline V CDR1 and CDR2: KGHSH, LQKENI. V was trimmed by 6 bases and J by 1 base, leaving 19 bases between them. This chain's CDR3 is CASSTAAGGLSYEQYF. CDR3 sequence (DNA): TGTGCCAGCTCGACAGCTGCCGGGGGATTATCCTACGAGCAGTACTTC.

The V gene is TRBV5-1, the J gene TRBJ1-1; 7 bases agree with TRBD1. The CDR3 totals 16 residues. The V gene end was trimmed by 0 bases and the J gene end by 2 bases; junction bases not matched to a gene: 7. Germline CDR1 is SGHRS and CDR2 is YFSETQ. The CDR3 coding sequence is TGCGCCAGCAGCTTGGCCAGGGACAGCTTCAACACTGAAGCTTTCTTT. Its translation is CASSLARDSFNTEAFF.

V usage is TRBV5-1 and J usage is TRBJ2-5; 7 nucleotides agree with TRBD1. With 0 bases clipped from V and 5 bases from J, the junction kept 10 bases outside the gene matches. The CDR3 contains 16 residues. Germline CDR1 reads SGHRS; CDR2 reads YFSETQ. The CDR3 DNA follows: TGCGCCAGCAGCTTGGGTACAGGGGAATTTGGGGAGACCCAGTACTTC. Its translation: CASSLGTGEFGETQYF.

The J gene is TRBJ1-1, the V gene TRBV5-1; TRBD1 matches 7 bases. Germline trimming cut 1 base from V and 6 bases from J; bases unmatched to any gene: 3. This CDR3 comprises 13 residues. Germline loops: CDR1 SGHRS, CDR2 YFSETQ. This CDR3 is CASSLRGQPEAFF. The CDR3 bases are TGCGCCAGCAGCTTGAGGGGACAGCCTGAAGCTTTCTTT.

This sequence joins TRBV19 and TRBJ1-5; TRBD1 agrees at 9 bases. The V gene's germline CDR1 is LNHDA and CDR2 SQIVND (reference sequence). There are 16 residues in the CDR3. V lost 3 bases and J lost 6; bases outside the gene matches: 9. DNA of the CDR3: TGTGCCAGTAGTATTTGGGGACAGGGTTTGGGTCAGCCCCAGCATTTT. Protein: CASSIWGQGLGQPQHF.